This TCR beta chain was recovered during a study of blood T cell repertoires in COVID-19. Between the trimmed V and J ends, which lost 3 bases and 1 base, there was a span of 8 bases. From germline, CDR1 is WNHNN and CDR2 SYGVQD (reference sequence). CDR3 length: 14 residues. As handled by the study authors: Amplification of reference gene primers provided the estimated nucleated cell counts. Data came from immunoSEQ multiplex PCR; TCRdb stores just in-frame clones and leaves some out. Clonal size and the V and J genes are those of that table, whereas D and trimming came from the DNA. The table includes some 330,000 clones, 87% detected once.

Material for sequencing was PBMCs or T cells enriched from blood (not recorded which). This receptor was obtained from a man aged 40-49 years in a cohort exposed to, infected with or recovered from COVID-19 (not recorded which). The rearrangement links TRBV10-1 to TRBJ2-3, with D perhaps TRBD1 (6 bases). Here the CDR3 DNA reads TGCGCCAGCAGTGAACAGGGCGGCACAGATACGCAGTATTTT. Translating gives CASSEQGGTDTQYF.